This is a list of T cell receptor beta chains from one sample in a study of CD8 T cells in ankylosing spondylitis. TCRdb passed the 5' RACE reads through MiXCR, listing each CDR3 protein once. The sample includes fewer than 400,000 distinct CDR3 sequences, about 14% of them seen just once. The specimen sequenced was blood, either unsorted or a sorted T cell fraction (not recorded which). Receptors were obtained from a male donor with ankylosing spondylitis or in good health (not recorded which). The CDR3 runs from the conserved cysteine through the conserved F or W. A D gene is named only where the DNA matches it firmly. Clone size is given for some rows only: seen once, a few or many times, or a class if the clone is expanded.

size	D	V	J	CDR3	DNA
.	.	TRBV7-2	TRBJ2-1	CASSLRIEHNEQFF	TGTGCCAGCAGCTTACGGATCGAACACAATGAGCAGTTCTTC
few	.	TRBV5-1	TRBJ2-3	CASSSAIQGTQYF	TGCGCCAGCAGCTCCGCCATCCAGGGTACGCAGTATTTT
.	.	TRBV7-2	TRBJ2-3	CASSPTLVRQYF	TGTGCCAGCAGCCCCACCCTAGTCCGGCAGTATTTT
many	TRBD1	TRBV12-3/TRBV12-4	TRBJ1-5	CASSRSRDRAGQPQHF	TGTGCCAGCAGCCGGTCCCGGGACAGGGCCGGGCAGCCCCAGCATTTT
few	.	TRBV12-3/TRBV12-4	TRBJ2-7	CASSLAVAGYEQYF	TGTGCCAGCAGTTTAGCGGTGGCGGGCTACGAGCAGTACTTC
.	.	TRBV18	TRBJ2-5	CASSPVEGQETQYF	TGTGCCAGCTCACCAGTGGAGGGGCAAGAGACCCAGTACTTC
.	.	TRBV11-1	TRBJ2-2	CASSPGASRLDAQTDTGELFF	TGTGCCAGCAGCCCTGGGGCTAGCCGCCTCGACGCTCAAACGGACACCGGGGAGCTGTTTTTT
.	TRBD1	TRBV25-1	TRBJ1-5	CASSEGDRGPQHF	TGTGCCAGCAGTGAAGGGGACAGGGGGCCCCAGCATTTT
.	.	TRBV3-1	TRBJ2-7	CASSQVPGLVHEQYF	TGTGCCAGCAGCCAAGTCCCCGGACTCGTCCACGAGCAGTACTTC
few	.	TRBV5-1	TRBJ2-5	CASSFGQGKETQYF	TGCGCCAGCAGCTTCGGCCAGGGCAAGGAGACCCAGTACTTC
many	.	TRBV5-5	TRBJ2-7	CASSADYEQYF	TGTGCCAGCAGCGCCGATTACGAGCAGTACTTC
.	.	TRBV5-8	TRBJ2-3	CASSRSGSADTQYF	TGTGCCAGCAGCAGGAGCGGTTCGGCGGATACGCAGTATTTT
.	TRBD2	TRBV5-1	TRBJ2-5	CASSRGGSGETQYF	TGCGCCAGCAGCCGTGGCGGGAGTGGTGAGACCCAGTACTTC
.	.	TRBV11-3	TRBJ2-1	CASSLKSHREGNEQFF	TGTGCCAGCAGCTTAAAGTCACATCGGGAAGGGAATGAGCAGTTCTTC
.	TRBD1	TRBV6-6	TRBJ1-2	CASRQGDGGYTF	TGTGCCAGCAGGCAGGGGGATGGTGGCTACACCTTC
.	.	TRBV12-3/TRBV12-4	TRBJ1-6	CASSPQSGTGDSPLHF	TGTGCCAGCAGTCCTCAGAGCGGGACGGGAGATTCACCCCTCCACTTT
many	.	TRBV12-3/TRBV12-4	TRBJ1-5	CAGTTGPNQPQHF	TGTGCCGGAACGACAGGCCCGAATCAGCCCCAGCATTTT
few	.	TRBV10-3	TRBJ1-5	CAISESGPASRPQHF	TGTGCCATCAGTGAGTCGGGACCAGCATCAAGGCCCCAGCATTTT
.	.	TRBV29-1	TRBJ2-3	CSVGAGTKDTQYF	TGCAGCGTTGGGGCAGGGACGAAAGATACGCAGTATTTT
many	TRBD1	TRBV12-3/TRBV12-4	TRBJ1-2	CASSWDRANYGYTF	TGTGCCAGCAGTTGGGACAGGGCCAACTATGGCTACACCTTC
.	.	TRBV19	TRBJ2-7	CASRAPGSYEQYF	TGTGCCAGTAGGGCCCCGGGGTCCTACGAGCAGTACTTC
.	.	TRBV7-8	TRBJ2-1	CASSLAKKLVAYNEQFF	TGTGCCAGCAGCTTAGCGAAGAAACTAGTAGCCTACAATGAGCAGTTCTTC
.	.	TRBV18	TRBJ2-1	CASSPPFRAYNEQFF	TGTGCCAGCTCACCACCATTCAGGGCGTACAATGAGCAGTTCTTC
few	.	TRBV12-3/TRBV12-4	TRBJ1-2	CASSSRGAGYGYTF	TGTGCCAGCAGTTCCAGGGGCGCAGGCTATGGCTACACCTTC
few	.	TRBV7-2	TRBJ2-3	CASSLAEGEKGYF	TGTGCCAGCAGCTTAGCCGAGGGGGAGAAGGGGTATTTT
few	TRBD1	TRBV5-5	TRBJ1-4	CASSPTGGPSEKLFF	TGTGCCAGCAGCCCTACAGGGGGTCCCTCTGAAAAACTGTTTTTT
few	.	TRBV29-1	TRBJ2-7	CSVGSGEGQKYF	TGCAGCGTTGGGTCAGGGGAAGGTCAAAAGTACTTC
.	.	TRBV7-9	TRBJ2-2	CASSFRTHRDGELFF	TGTGCCAGCAGCTTCCGAACACACAGGGACGGGGAGCTGTTTTTT
few	TRBD2	TRBV5-5	TRBJ2-3	CASRITSGSVTDTQYF	TGTGCCAGCAGGATTACTAGCGGGAGTGTGACAGATACGCAGTATTTT
few	.	TRBV20-1	TRBJ2-7	CSAREDQATDEQYF	TGCAGTGCTAGAGAAGACCAAGCTACTGACGAGCAGTACTTC
.	.	TRBV27	TRBJ1-1	CASSFRQGAVNTEAFF	TGTGCCAGCAGTTTCCGCCAGGGTGCGGTGAACACTGAAGCTTTCTTT
many	TRBD1	TRBV7-2	TRBJ1-6	CASSLDRPPNSPLHF	TGTGCCAGCAGCTTGGACAGGCCCCCTAATTCACCCCTCCACTTT
.	.	TRBV28	TRBJ2-3	CATQGISDTQYF	TGTGCCACCCAGGGTATTTCAGATACGCAGTATTTT
many	.	TRBV5-1	TRBJ2-1	CASSPISGVALNEQFF	TGCGCCAGCAGCCCTATTTCGGGAGTCGCCTTAAATGAGCAGTTCTTC
many	.	TRBV5-1	TRBJ2-3	CASSLGGSDTQYF	TGCGCCAGCAGCTTGGGGGGTTCAGATACGCAGTATTTT
.	.	TRBV18	TRBJ2-1	CASSPISLGNEQFF	TGTGCCAGCTCACCAATTTCCTTAGGCAATGAGCAGTTCTTC
few	.	TRBV11-3	TRBJ2-1	CASSSFGGPSSYNEQFF	TGTGCCAGCAGCTCATTCGGCGGGCCGAGCTCCTACAATGAGCAGTTCTTC
many	.	TRBV21-1	TRBJ2-2	CASSSGTANTGELFF	TGTGCCAGCAGCAGCGGGACAGCGAACACCGGGGAGCTGTTTTTT
.	.	TRBV6-1	TRBJ2-1	CASRRGGMSDHEQFF	TGTGCCAGCAGGAGGGGGGGGATGTCTGATCATGAGCAGTTCTTC
.	.	TRBV15	TRBJ1-2	CATSRGREVGSGYTF	TGTGCCACCAGCAGAGGCAGAGAGGTGGGCAGTGGCTACACCTTC
few	TRBD1	TRBV29-1	TRBJ1-5	CSATTGVDQPQHF	TGCAGCGCCACTACAGGGGTCGATCAGCCCCAGCATTTT
.	.	TRBV27	TRBJ2-4	CASSSDIRLAKNIQYF	TGTGCCAGCAGTTCGGACATCCGATTAGCCAAAAACATTCAGTACTTC
once	.	TRBV30	TRBJ2-3	CAWSGGTDTITDTQYF	TGTGCCTGGAGTGGGGGGACGGACACGATCACAGATACGCAGTATTTT
.	.	TRBV7-1	TRBJ2-1	CASTRPRTGYNEQFF	TGTGCCAGCACCCGTCCTCGGACTGGGTACAATGAGCAGTTCTTC
many	.	TRBV3-1	TRBJ2-1	CASTRDGSYNEQFF	TGTGCCAGCACTCGAGACGGCTCCTACAATGAGCAGTTCTTC
few	.	TRBV6-1	TRBJ2-7	CASSAQARISYEQYF	TGTGCCAGCAGTGCACAGGCTCGTATTTCCTACGAGCAGTACTTC
.	TRBD2	TRBV6-1	TRBJ2-7	CASSPSGSYREQYF	TGTGCCAGCAGTCCTAGCGGGAGTTACCGCGAGCAGTACTTC
many	TRBD1	TRBV27	TRBJ2-7	CASSLRDRYEQYF	TGTGCCAGCAGTTTGCGGGACAGGTACGAGCAGTACTTC
.	TRBD2	TRBV3-1	TRBJ2-1	CASTLSGRPPYNEQFF	TGTGCCAGCACCCTTAGCGGGAGGCCTCCCTACAATGAGCAGTTCTTC